The 4 T cell receptor beta chains in this list originate from one sample, sequenced in a study of early T cells in non-severe SARS-CoV-2 infection. TCRdb re-analysed the 5' RACE reads in MiXCR, keeping a single row per CDR3 protein. The sample holds roughly 45,000 distinct CDR3 sequences, around 10% seen once. The sample was whole blood. The receptors were gathered from an adult who was a healthcare worker with PCR-confirmed SARS-CoV-2 infection or an uninfected control (not recorded which).

This clonotype has more than one count but fewer than ten. In DNA, the CDR3 is TGTGCCAGCAGTCCTACCGGGACATTCTTTGGCTACACCTTC. This sequence encodes CASSPTGTFFGYTF. This chain links TRBV12-3 or TRBV12-4 with TRBJ1-2; TRBD1 might be the D (6 bases). V lost 5 bases and J lost 7, with 17 bases in between. The CDR3 spans 14 residues.

The chain joins TRBV6-2 or TRBV6-3 to TRBJ1-1; D may be TRBD1 (5 bases). With 2 bases removed from V and 0 bases from J, the gap between germline ends came to 7 bases. The germline V gene has CDR1 MNHEY and CDR2 SVGEGT. This CDR3 has 14 amino acids. The CDR3 here is CASSYRGVNTEAFF. The CDR3 DNA reads TGTGCCAGCAGTTACAGGGGCGTGAACACTGAAGCTTTCTTT.

This clonotype was observed at least ten times. The genes are TRBV7-2 and TRBJ2-4, with D perhaps TRBD2 (6 bases). The V end was cut by 1 base, the J end by 7 bases, with 8 bases between. Germline lookup yields CDR1 SGHTA and CDR2 FQGNSA. The CDR3 runs 13 residues. CDR3 sequence (DNA): TGTGCCAGCAGCTTAGAAGGAGGGAACATTCAGTACTTC. This encodes CASSLEGGNIQYF.

This clonotype was recorded a few times. The chain is built from TRBV6-5 and TRBJ2-7; D is unclear. Trimming took off 0 bases at V and 1 base at J, with 13 bases between the two ends. This CDR3 is built from 16 residues. CDR1 MNHEY and CDR2 SVGAGI come from the germline V gene. Here the CDR3 reads CASSYSSRLRSYEQYF. The CDR3, as DNA: TGTGCCAGCAGTTACTCGAGTCGGCTCAGGTCCTACGAGCAGTACTTC.